Below, one T cell receptor (beta chain) is given with its context. Its antigen is not identified. CDR1 SGHNT and CDR2 YYREEE come from the germline V gene (reference sequence). V trimming: 3 bases; J trimming: 4 bases; junction bases outside the gene matches: 6. This CDR3 spans 15 amino acids. This sample was included in a study of stem cell transplantation in POMP-related autoinflammatory disease. Findings and limits, study-wide: Unique TRB V-J gene pairings were limited in number in patients with PRAID.

Only in-frame clones appear in the TCRdb table, and some are missing; sequencing was by immunoSEQ multiplex PCR. The repertoire consists of roughly 68,000 clones, with more than 75% occurring once and the leading ten covering 0.6% to 0.8%. This receptor was taken from a human patient with POMP-related autoinflammation and immune dysregulation (PRAID). A subset of T cells may come from the graft donor. Material: CD4+ T cells from PBMCs, obtained after stem cell transplantation. This rearrangement joins TRBV5-4 to TRBJ1-1, with 10 bases that match TRBD1. The CDR3 nucleotides are TGTGCCAGCAGCTCCCGGACAGGGGGTATCACTGAAGCTTTCTTT. It is translated as CASSSRTGGITEAFF.